Listed below are T cell receptor beta chains from one sample, sequenced in a study of cytomegalovirus exposure and HLA in healthy donors. Profiled with immunoSEQ multiplex PCR; TCRdb holds only in-frame clones, not every one. The sample has fewer than 95,000 clones; over 70% are singletons. Specimen: PBMCs. Receptor source: a man between 35 and 55 years old in good health and CMV-seronegative. Each CDR3 is given with its conserved first and last residue. Each record gives: J gene, clone size, D gene, V gene, CDR3 protein, CDR3 DNA. The D gene is left open where the match is weak. Only part of the rows carry a size: once, few, many, or a class if the clone is expanded.

J: TRBJ2-3
size: NA
D: TRBD1
V: TRBV7-8
CDR3: CASSFGWTGGTDTQYF
DNA: TGTGCCAGCAGCTTCGGTTGGACAGGGGGCACAGATACGCAGTATTTT

J: TRBJ2-3
size: NA
D: TRBD2
V: TRBV4-2
CDR3: CASSQVPLVGGGGTDTQYF
DNA: TGTGCCAGCAGCCAAGTGCCCCTGGTGGGCGGGGGGGGAACAGATACGCAGTATTTT

J: TRBJ1-2
size: NA
D: NA
V: TRBV7-9
CDR3: CASSILERGGYTF
DNA: TGTGCCAGCAGCATTCTTGAGCGGGGTGGCTACACCTTC

J: TRBJ2-2
size: NA
D: NA
V: TRBV19
CDR3: CASSIRGNTGELFF
DNA: TGTGCCAGTAGTATTAGAGGGAACACCGGGGAGCTGTTTTTT

J: TRBJ2-5
size: NA
D: TRBD2
V: TRBV6-1
CDR3: CASSGLAGGGKTQYF
DNA: TGTGCCAGCAGTGGACTAGCGGGGGGAGGGAAGACCCAGTACTTC

J: TRBJ1-1
size: NA
D: NA
V: TRBV6-5
CDR3: CASSNYLQRNTEAFF
DNA: TGTGCCAGCAGTAACTACTTACAGAGGAACACTGAAGCTTTCTTT

J: TRBJ1-1
size: NA
D: NA
V: TRBV9
CDR3: CASSVDEGWGAFF
DNA: TGTGCCAGCAGCGTAGATGAGGGCTGGGGAGCTTTCTTT

J: TRBJ1-3
size: once
D: NA
V: TRBV28
CDR3: CAILQAIYSGNTIYF
DNA: TGTGCCATCCTACAGGCGATTTACTCTGGAAACACCATATATTTT

J: TRBJ2-7
size: NA
D: TRBD1
V: TRBV15
CDR3: CATSRMGQNPSYEQYF
DNA: TGTGCCACCAGCAGGATGGGACAGAACCCTTCCTACGAGCAGTACTTC

J: TRBJ2-1
size: few
D: NA
V: TRBV30
CDR3: CAWSVRWNEQFF
DNA: TGTGCCTGGAGTGTCAGGTGGAATGAGCAGTTCTTC

J: TRBJ1-2
size: NA
D: TRBD1
V: TRBV5-5
CDR3: CASSLMTGGYGYTF
DNA: TGTGCCAGCAGCTTGATGACAGGGGGCTATGGCTACACCTTC

J: TRBJ1-2
size: NA
D: NA
V: TRBV7-9
CDR3: CASSFDYGYTF
DNA: TGTGCCAGCAGCTTCGACTATGGCTACACCTTC

J: TRBJ1-1
size: NA
D: NA
V: TRBV28
CDR3: CASIAVGDPTEAFF
DNA: TGTGCCAGCATCGCAGTGGGAGATCCCACTGAAGCTTTCTTT

J: TRBJ2-1
size: NA
D: NA
V: TRBV7-8
CDR3: CASSLVDGSNEQFF
DNA: TGTGCCAGCAGCTTAGTGGACGGGAGCAATGAGCAGTTCTTC

J: TRBJ1-4
size: NA
D: TRBD1
V: TRBV7-6
CDR3: CASSLKAGSRGRLFF
DNA: TGTGCCAGCAGCTTAAAGGCAGGGTCGAGGGGGCGGCTGTTTTTT

J: TRBJ2-5
size: NA
D: NA
V: TRBV19
CDR3: CASSIVGRGHETQYF
DNA: TGTGCCAGTAGTATCGTTGGGCGGGGGCACGAGACCCAGTACTTC

J: TRBJ1-1
size: few
D: NA
V: TRBV5-6
CDR3: CASSLVSTEAFF
DNA: TGTGCCAGCAGCTTGGTGAGCACTGAAGCTTTCTTT

J: TRBJ2-7
size: once
D: NA
V: TRBV5-1
CDR3: CASSSGSGRSYEQYF
DNA: TGCGCCAGCAGCTCTGGGTCAGGGAGGTCCTACGAGCAGTACTTC

J: TRBJ1-1
size: NA
D: NA
V: TRBV19
CDR3: CASSGIDPSAFF
DNA: TGTGCCAGTAGCGGTATCGATCCTTCAGCTTTCTTT

J: TRBJ1-1
size: NA
D: NA
V: TRBV7-3
CDR3: CASSPGTKNTEAFF
DNA: TGTGCCAGCAGCCCCGGGACAAAGAACACTGAAGCTTTCTTT

J: TRBJ2-3
size: NA
D: NA
V: TRBV5-1
CDR3: CASSVRDTQYF
DNA: TGCGCCAGCAGCGTGAGGGATACGCAGTATTTT

J: TRBJ2-5
size: few
D: NA
V: TRBV9
CDR3: CASSVGGEGGWETQYF
DNA: TGTGCCAGCAGCGTAGGCGGGGAGGGGGGCTGGGAGACCCAGTACTTC